A selection of T cell receptor beta chains follows, all from one sample in a study of cytomegalovirus exposure and HLA in healthy donors. The protocol was immunoSEQ multiplex PCR, while the TCRdb copy is restricted to in-frame clones and leaves out a portion. Of fewer than 250,000 clones listed, about 82% are singletons. The source material was PBMCs. These receptors were obtained from a woman younger than 35 in good health and CMV-seronegative. CDR3s include the opening cysteine and the closing phenylalanine or tryptophan. The D gene is left open where the match is weak. A clone size is listed for some rows: how often the clone was seen (once, few, many), or a class if it is expanded.

j_gene: TRBJ2-3
abundance: few
v_gene: TRBV7-6
d_gene: TRBD2
CDR3nt: TGTGCCAGCAGCTTAGGGGGCGGGAGGGCCTTCTTCAGAGATACGCAGTATTTT
CDR3aa: CASSLGGGRAFFRDTQYF

j_gene: TRBJ1-1
abundance: -
v_gene: TRBV29-1
d_gene: -
CDR3nt: TGCAGCGTTGCGACAGAGAGTGAAGCTTTCTTT
CDR3aa: CSVATESEAFF

j_gene: TRBJ2-2
abundance: -
v_gene: TRBV10-2
d_gene: -
CDR3nt: TGCGCCAGCAGACCAGGGGTGGCGAACACCGGGGAGCTGTTTTTT
CDR3aa: CASRPGVANTGELFF

j_gene: TRBJ1-1
abundance: -
v_gene: TRBV10-3
d_gene: -
CDR3nt: TGTGCCATCAGCACCAGAAACACTGAAGCTTTCTTT
CDR3aa: CAISTRNTEAFF

j_gene: TRBJ2-1
abundance: -
v_gene: TRBV27
d_gene: -
CDR3nt: TGTGCCAGCAGTTTAACCCGGGGGCTAGCGGCCAACAATGAGCAGTTCTTC
CDR3aa: CASSLTRGLAANNEQFF

j_gene: TRBJ1-1
abundance: -
v_gene: TRBV27
d_gene: TRBD1
CDR3nt: TGTGCCAGCAGTCCTCGAAGTGCCGGGACAGGGGGCCGGAGCACTGAAGCTTTCTTT
CDR3aa: CASSPRSAGTGGRSTEAFF

j_gene: TRBJ2-7
abundance: -
v_gene: TRBV5-1
d_gene: -
CDR3nt: TGCGCCAGCAGCTTGGAGGCGATTCGGGTCAAGTACTTC
CDR3aa: CASSLEAIRVKYF

j_gene: TRBJ2-1
abundance: -
v_gene: TRBV4-2
d_gene: TRBD2
CDR3nt: TGTGCCAGCAGCCACACTAGCGGCAGGGAGCAGTTCTTC
CDR3aa: CASSHTSGREQFF

j_gene: TRBJ1-2
abundance: once
v_gene: TRBV11-2
d_gene: -
CDR3nt: TGTGCCAGCAGCGACTACAGGGCAACCCGCCCCTCGATCTATGGCTACACCTTC
CDR3aa: CASSDYRATRPSIYGYTF

j_gene: TRBJ2-7
abundance: -
v_gene: TRBV2
d_gene: TRBD1
CDR3nt: TGTGCCAGCAACTCGAGGACAGGGAGAGGAGGTGAGCAGTACTTC
CDR3aa: CASNSRTGRGGEQYF

j_gene: TRBJ1-6
abundance: few
v_gene: TRBV5-6
d_gene: -
CDR3nt: TGTGCCAGCAGCCATTATGGGCCTCAAACTGGGAATTCACCCCTCCACTTT
CDR3aa: CASSHYGPQTGNSPLHF

j_gene: TRBJ1-3
abundance: -
v_gene: TRBV5-1
d_gene: TRBD1
CDR3nt: TGCGCCAGCAGTCCCTCACAGGGGGCGGGTGGAAACACCATATATTTT
CDR3aa: CASSPSQGAGGNTIYF

j_gene: TRBJ2-7
abundance: many
v_gene: TRBV15
d_gene: TRBD1
CDR3nt: TGTGCCACCATGCGGACAGGGGGCCACGAGCAGTACTTC
CDR3aa: CATMRTGGHEQYF

j_gene: TRBJ2-7
abundance: -
v_gene: TRBV10-3
d_gene: -
CDR3nt: TGTGCCATCAGTGATTCAGGGAACCACGAGCAGTACTTC
CDR3aa: CAISDSGNHEQYF

j_gene: TRBJ2-3
abundance: -
v_gene: TRBV30
d_gene: TRBD2
CDR3nt: TGTGCCTGGAGTCGGCAGTGGGCGGGGGGAACAGATACGCAGTATTTT
CDR3aa: CAWSRQWAGGTDTQYF

j_gene: TRBJ2-7
abundance: once
v_gene: TRBV12-5
d_gene: -
CDR3nt: TGTGCTAGTGGTTGGGTTTTCGGGGTTTCCTACGAGCAGTACTTC
CDR3aa: CASGWVFGVSYEQYF

j_gene: TRBJ2-3
abundance: -
v_gene: TRBV7-9
d_gene: -
CDR3nt: TGTGCCAGCAGCTTAGACCCCAACAGGGAGCCTACAGATACGCAGTATTTT
CDR3aa: CASSLDPNREPTDTQYF

j_gene: TRBJ2-7
abundance: once
v_gene: TRBV5-4
d_gene: TRBD1
CDR3nt: TGTGCCAGCAGCCCGGACAGGGGTCCTTACGAGCAGTACTTC
CDR3aa: CASSPDRGPYEQYF

j_gene: TRBJ2-5
abundance: -
v_gene: TRBV21-1
d_gene: -
CDR3nt: TGTGCCAGCAGCAAAGGGGCAGCTACGGGTAGCGGGGGGCGGGACCAAGAGACCCAGTACTTC
CDR3aa: CASSKGAATGSGGRDQETQYF

j_gene: TRBJ1-1
abundance: -
v_gene: TRBV5-1
d_gene: TRBD1
CDR3nt: TGCGCCAGCAGCCTAAAAGTAGGACAGGGGGAGGTTTTCTTT
CDR3aa: CASSLKVGQGEVFF

j_gene: TRBJ2-3
abundance: -
v_gene: TRBV7-2
d_gene: TRBD2
CDR3nt: TGTGCCAGCAGCTATCCTAGCGGGAGGAGAGATACGCAGTATTTT
CDR3aa: CASSYPSGRRDTQYF

j_gene: TRBJ2-7
abundance: -
v_gene: TRBV5-1
d_gene: TRBD1
CDR3nt: TGCGCCAGCAGTTTGAAGGACAGGGACGGCGAGCAGTACTTC
CDR3aa: CASSLKDRDGEQYF

j_gene: TRBJ2-5
abundance: -
v_gene: TRBV11-2
d_gene: TRBD2
CDR3nt: TGTGCCAGCAGCTTAGTCGGGTTAGCGGGAGGGTCACAAGAGACCCAGTACTTC
CDR3aa: CASSLVGLAGGSQETQYF

j_gene: TRBJ2-2
abundance: -
v_gene: TRBV10-2
d_gene: -
CDR3nt: TGCGCCAGCATCGGGTACAGGGAAAACACCGGGGAGCTGTTTTTT
CDR3aa: CASIGYRENTGELFF

j_gene: TRBJ2-7
abundance: -
v_gene: TRBV19
d_gene: TRBD2
CDR3nt: TGTGCCAGTAGTATACGGACTAGCGGGAGCGCTGTATACGAGCAGTACTTC
CDR3aa: CASSIRTSGSAVYEQYF

j_gene: TRBJ2-3
abundance: -
v_gene: TRBV5-1
d_gene: -
CDR3nt: TGCGCCAGCAGCTTGGCAGGGACACCTTCCACAGATACGCAGTATTTT
CDR3aa: CASSLAGTPSTDTQYF

j_gene: TRBJ1-2
abundance: -
v_gene: TRBV5-4
d_gene: TRBD1
CDR3nt: TGTGCCAGCAGACTACTTGCCGGGACAGGGGCCTTAGCTAACTATGGCTACACCTTC
CDR3aa: CASRLLAGTGALANYGYTF

j_gene: TRBJ1-2
abundance: -
v_gene: TRBV7-3
d_gene: TRBD1
CDR3nt: TGTGCCAGCAGCTTACTCACACAACAGGGGGACTATGGCTACACCTTC
CDR3aa: CASSLLTQQGDYGYTF

j_gene: TRBJ2-7
abundance: -
v_gene: TRBV6-1
d_gene: TRBD2
CDR3nt: TGTGCCAGCAGTGAAGCGAGCAGCGGGAGTGGATACGAGCAGTACTTC
CDR3aa: CASSEASSGSGYEQYF

j_gene: TRBJ2-2
abundance: -
v_gene: TRBV5-1
d_gene: -
CDR3nt: TGCGCCAGCAGCCTCGACGCGGTCGGGGAGCTGTTTTTT
CDR3aa: CASSLDAVGELFF

j_gene: TRBJ1-2
abundance: -
v_gene: TRBV19
d_gene: -
CDR3nt: TGTGCCAGTAGTATCAGGGGAGGCTACACCTTC
CDR3aa: CASSIRGGYTF

j_gene: TRBJ2-1
abundance: -
v_gene: TRBV5-1
d_gene: TRBD1
CDR3nt: TGCGCCAGCAGCCACCGGGACAGGGGGAATGAGCAGTTCTTC
CDR3aa: CASSHRDRGNEQFF

j_gene: TRBJ1-1
abundance: -
v_gene: TRBV10-3
d_gene: TRBD1
CDR3nt: TGTGCCATCAGTGGTTCCGTCCAGGGGGACACTGAAGCTTTCTTT
CDR3aa: CAISGSVQGDTEAFF

j_gene: TRBJ2-3
abundance: -
v_gene: TRBV5-4
d_gene: TRBD2
CDR3nt: TGTGCCAGCAGCTTGGTGGCTAGCGGGGGGCGTAGAGATACGCAGTATTTT
CDR3aa: CASSLVASGGRRDTQYF

j_gene: TRBJ1-2
abundance: -
v_gene: TRBV7-3
d_gene: -
CDR3nt: TGTGCCAGCAGCTCTTCAGGGGCGGGTGGCTACACCTTC
CDR3aa: CASSSSGAGGYTF

j_gene: TRBJ2-1
abundance: once
v_gene: TRBV18
d_gene: TRBD1
CDR3nt: TGTGCCAGCTCAGGGGACCCCGGGACAGGGGCTTCTGAGCAGTTCTTC
CDR3aa: CASSGDPGTGASEQFF

j_gene: TRBJ2-2
abundance: -
v_gene: TRBV5-1
d_gene: -
CDR3nt: TGCGCCAGCAGCTCCCGGGTCGGGGACACCGGGGAGCTGTTTTTT
CDR3aa: CASSSRVGDTGELFF

j_gene: TRBJ1-4
abundance: -
v_gene: TRBV5-4
d_gene: -
CDR3nt: TGTGCCAGCAGCTTGGGTACGACACCTGTCAATGAAAAACTGTTTTTT
CDR3aa: CASSLGTTPVNEKLFF

j_gene: TRBJ1-1
abundance: -
v_gene: TRBV29-1
d_gene: TRBD1
CDR3nt: TGCAGCGCCCACAGGGGGGGGCACACTGAAGCTTTCTTT
CDR3aa: CSAHRGGHTEAFF

j_gene: TRBJ1-1
abundance: -
v_gene: TRBV9
d_gene: TRBD1
CDR3nt: TGTGCCAGCAGCGTAGGGGCAGGGGGTGCAGCTTTCTTT
CDR3aa: CASSVGAGGAAFF

j_gene: TRBJ2-7
abundance: -
v_gene: TRBV10-1
d_gene: TRBD2
CDR3nt: TGCGCCAGCAGTCCGGGACTAGCGGTAGAGCAGTACTTC
CDR3aa: CASSPGLAVEQYF